This T cell receptor beta chain was recorded in a study of human CD8 memory T cell subsets. The CDR3 totals 15 residues. Germline CDR1 is SGDLS and CDR2 is YYNGEE. UMI-labeled 5' RACE produced the TCR beta libraries. TCRdb reprocessed the 5' RACE reads and keeps a single row for each CDR3 protein, giving no DNA. This repertoire includes under 9,500 distinct CDR3 sequences. Considering frequency, this clonotype is medium-sized. What it binds is not known. Study findings and constraints: Similar levels of high diversity, measured as normalized Shannon-Wiener diversity, were found in stem-like memory and precursor exhausted T cells, which was not the case for effector memory cells.

Duplicate vials holding 150,000 sorted CD8+ T cells per subset yielded the RNA. The chain uses TRBV9 and TRBJ1-1; TCRdb calls TRBD1, which cannot be checked without DNA. The origin of this receptor is a human donor in good health. The sequenced sample was CD8+ T cells from PBMCs. Here the CDR3 reads CASSVRGGPQAEAFF. The whole variable domain, filled in from reference TRBV9 and TRBJ1-1, reads DSGVTQTPKHLITATGQRVTLRCSPRSGDLSVYWYQQSLDQGLQFLIQYYNGEERAKGNILERFSAQQFPDLHSELNLSSLELGDSALYFCASSVRGGPQAEAFFGQGTRLTVV.